These T cell receptor beta chains were read from a single sample in a study of read filtering for tumor transcriptome and immune sequencing. TCRdb independently ran MiXCR on the reads; one entry per CDR3 protein. This sample has approximately 37,000 distinct CDR3 sequences, with around 15% found just once. The sequencing sample was made of a population of CD138-negative cells sorted from bone marrow. All receptors come from a donor over 35 with multiple myeloma. The conserved cysteine and the conserved F or W are not part of the CDR3 here. The size entry is marked missing in some rows and otherwise reads once, few, many or a size class.

CDR3aa	j_gene	abundance	v_gene
ASSLTVGSNQPQH	TRBJ1-5	few	TRBV12-3/TRBV12-4
ASSFLEATQL	TRBJ1-5	.	TRBV6-2/TRBV6-3
ASSPDGSITGYGYT	TRBJ1-2	many	TRBV6-2/TRBV6-3
SASWTETQY	TRBJ2-5	many	TRBV20-1
ASSTGSTGDEQY	TRBJ2-7	many	TRBV7-3
ASSIDLSGGSSYNEQF	TRBJ2-1	.	TRBV19
SASRDSLTDTQY	TRBJ2-3	many	TRBV20-1
ASSRQSYEQY	TRBJ2-7	many	TRBV13
SASTPLGGASYEQY	TRBJ2-7	once	TRBV20-1
ASSILLAGGLDEQF	TRBJ2-1	many	TRBV7-9
ASSSQLEGEQF	TRBJ2-1	medium-sized	TRBV11-2
SARFLADTQY	TRBJ2-3	.	TRBV20-1
ASSRTRGTGGEY	TRBJ2-3	.	TRBV14
ASSYSTYEQY	TRBJ2-7	many	TRBV6-6
AWSQGRRETQY	TRBJ2-5	many	TRBV30
ASSRGVSGGPREQF	TRBJ2-1	.	TRBV6-5
ASSLDGRGNQPQH	TRBJ1-5	many	TRBV7-2
ASSLLDRKNTGELF	TRBJ2-2	.	TRBV5-1
ASAYRDDQPRH	TRBJ1-5	.	TRBV6-6
ASSNSGAGELF	TRBJ2-2	many	TRBV6-2/TRBV6-3
ATSGVELNTGELF	TRBJ2-2	many	TRBV24-1
ASSMGGTSGAYNEQF	TRBJ2-1	medium-sized	TRBV19
ASSLGDRETQY	TRBJ2-5	few	TRBV7-2
ASRSRPYEQY	TRBJ2-7	many	TRBV28
SANRGLYQPQH	TRBJ1-5	many	TRBV20-1
ASSPGGSQNYEQY	TRBJ2-7	many	TRBV7-2
ASSQEPRASAEAF	TRBJ1-1	.	TRBV4-1
SVLITREAF	TRBJ1-1	many	TRBV29-1
ASSLSQVNEKLF	TRBJ1-4	few	TRBV27
ASSNGGSGNTIY	TRBJ1-3	many	TRBV11-1
ASSRGIAVTGELF	TRBJ2-2	many	TRBV28
ASKLTDQETQY	TRBJ2-5	many	TRBV6-2/TRBV6-3
ATSPEQASYLAKNIQY	TRBJ2-4	many	TRBV10-3
ASSPGQFYGYT	TRBJ1-2	many	TRBV7-9
ASSDRGDYGYT	TRBJ1-2	many	TRBV10-2
SVDGIKGTGELF	TRBJ2-2	many	TRBV29-1
ASSELQNSPLH	TRBJ1-6	many	TRBV25-1
ATLERLAGGAF	TRBJ1-1	many	TRBV28
ASRRGVSSTEAF	TRBJ1-1	many	TRBV10-1
SAVGLAGGPGGELF	TRBJ2-2	few	TRBV20-1
ASSFGLARETQY	TRBJ2-5	many	TRBV11-2
SAKGQSTDTQY	TRBJ2-3	many	TRBV20-1
ASTSGLKPSTDTQY	TRBJ2-3	many	TRBV28
ASSTMTGPYEQY	TRBJ2-7	many	TRBV5-5
ASSEYSYYNEQF	TRBJ2-1	.	TRBV28
ASSITGKSNQPQH	TRBJ1-5	many	TRBV28
ASRKQGGTEAF	TRBJ1-1	few	TRBV28
ASSSGTGIGSNEQF	TRBJ2-1	many	TRBV5-1
ASRPTVNTEAF	TRBJ1-1	many	TRBV6-2/TRBV6-3
ASSEGTMNTEAF	TRBJ1-1	many	TRBV28
ASSPPDRFNEQF	TRBJ2-1	many	TRBV28
ASSIGGDWDTQY	TRBJ2-3	many	TRBV10-2